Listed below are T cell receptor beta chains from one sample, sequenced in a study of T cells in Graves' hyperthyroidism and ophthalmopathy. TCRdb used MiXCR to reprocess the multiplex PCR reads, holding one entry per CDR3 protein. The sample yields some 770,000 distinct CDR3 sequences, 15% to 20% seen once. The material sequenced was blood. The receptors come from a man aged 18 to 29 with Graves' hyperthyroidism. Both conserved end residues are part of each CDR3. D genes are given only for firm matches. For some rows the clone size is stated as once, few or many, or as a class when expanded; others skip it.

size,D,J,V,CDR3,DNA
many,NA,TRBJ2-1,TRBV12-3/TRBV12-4,CASSLGTYNEQFF,TGTGCCAGCAGCTTAGGGACCTACAATGAGCAGTTCTTC
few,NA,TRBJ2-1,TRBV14,CASSQVGFVDEQFF,TGTGCCAGCAGCCAAGTGGGCTTTGTAGATGAGCAGTTCTTC
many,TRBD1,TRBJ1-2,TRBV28,CASTVGQGTNGYTF,TGTGCCAGCACCGTGGGACAGGGGACGAATGGCTACACCTTC
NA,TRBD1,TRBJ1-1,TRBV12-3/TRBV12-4,CASSPGGARNTEAFF,TGTGCCAGCAGCCCAGGGGGGGCAAGGAACACTGAAGCTTTCTTT
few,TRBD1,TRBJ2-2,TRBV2,CATRTGTGELFF,TGTGCCACCCGGACAGGCACCGGGGAGCTGTTTTTT
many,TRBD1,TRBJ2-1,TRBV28,CASSLWDRGSYNEQFF,TGTGCCAGCAGTTTATGGGACAGGGGATCCTACAATGAGCAGTTCTTC
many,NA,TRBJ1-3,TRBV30,CAWTESGNTIYF,TGTGCCTGGACCGAATCTGGAAACACCATATATTTT
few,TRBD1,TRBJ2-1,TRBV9,CASSVGTGGYNEQFF,TGTGCCAGCAGCGTAGGGACAGGGGGCTACAATGAGCAGTTCTTC
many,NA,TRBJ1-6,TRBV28,CASATPRGNSPLHF,TGTGCCAGCGCTACCCCCAGGGGCAATTCACCCCTCCACTTT
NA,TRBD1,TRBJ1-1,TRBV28,CASSLLSQGAHTEAFF,TGTGCCAGCAGTTTATTAAGCCAGGGGGCGCACACTGAAGCTTTCTTT
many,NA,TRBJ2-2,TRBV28,CASRNRADGELFF,TGTGCCAGCAGGAACAGGGCAGACGGGGAGCTGTTTTTT
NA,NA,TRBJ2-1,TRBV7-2,CASSLLGQEYNEQFF,TGTGCCAGCAGCTTATTAGGTCAAGAGTACAATGAGCAGTTCTTC
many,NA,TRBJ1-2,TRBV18,CASSPPILANYGYTF,TGTGCCAGCTCACCACCGATCCTAGCTAACTATGGCTACACCTTC
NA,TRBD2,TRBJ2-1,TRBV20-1,CSASPGTSSYNEQFF,TGCAGTGCTAGTCCCGGGACTAGCAGCTACAATGAGCAGTTCTTC
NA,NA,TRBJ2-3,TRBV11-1,CASSEEALSTDTQYF,TGTGCCAGCAGCGAGGAAGCGTTAAGCACAGATACGCAGTATTTT
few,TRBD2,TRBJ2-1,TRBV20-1,CSARDPTSGLYNEQFF,TGCAGTGCTAGAGATCCCACTAGCGGGCTCTACAATGAGCAGTTCTTC
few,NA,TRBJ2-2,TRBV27,CASSLSFPLLTGELFF,TGTGCCAGCAGTTTATCCTTCCCCTTACTGACCGGGGAGCTGTTTTTT
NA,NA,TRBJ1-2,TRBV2,CARGGYTF,TGTGCCCGCGGGGGCTACACCTTC
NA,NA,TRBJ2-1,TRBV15,CATAVGRNFYNGQFF,TGTGCCACAGCGGTCGGGCGGAACTTTTACAATGGGCAGTTCTTC